Listed here is a single TCR beta chain. Its target is not known. Here immunoSEQ multiplex PCR was the method, and the copy in TCRdb shows in-frame clones only, minus some. The data show 850,000 to 1,200,000 clones, 65% to 75% seen once. The sample is drawn from a study of shared clonotypes between healthy human individuals. The study's findings and limits: Around 5.3% of naive CD4 clonotypes were shared across several donors.

The germline gives CDR1 SNHLY, CDR2 FYNNEI. The V end lost 0 bases, the J end lost 6 bases, and 11 bases lay between the germline ends. The CDR3 has 15 residues. The chain employs TRBV2 and TRBJ2-2; D may be TRBD1 or TRBD2 (6 bases each). This TCR derives from a man between 18 and 35 years old in good health. Specimen: memory CD4+ T cells sorted from blood. As for subset: CD45RA-negative fraction. The CDR3 reads CASSEALGGPGELFF. The DNA for the CDR3 is TGTGCCAGCAGTGAAGCGCTTGGGGGGCCCGGGGAGCTGTTTTTT.